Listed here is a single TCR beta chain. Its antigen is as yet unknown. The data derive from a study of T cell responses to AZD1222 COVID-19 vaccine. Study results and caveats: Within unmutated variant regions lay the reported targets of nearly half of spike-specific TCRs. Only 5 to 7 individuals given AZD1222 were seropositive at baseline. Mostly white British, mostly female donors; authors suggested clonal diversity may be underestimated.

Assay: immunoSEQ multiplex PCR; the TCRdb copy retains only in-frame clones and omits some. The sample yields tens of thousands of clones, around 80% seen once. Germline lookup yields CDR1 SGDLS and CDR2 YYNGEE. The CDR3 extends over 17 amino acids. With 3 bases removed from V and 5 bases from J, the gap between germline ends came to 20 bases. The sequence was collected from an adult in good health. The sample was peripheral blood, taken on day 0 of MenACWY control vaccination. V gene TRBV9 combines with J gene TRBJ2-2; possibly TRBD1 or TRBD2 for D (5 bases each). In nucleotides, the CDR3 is TGTGCCAGCAGCGCTCCCCTTGGGGGACCCGGTACCGGGGAGCTGTTTTTT. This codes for CASSAPLGGPGTGELFF.